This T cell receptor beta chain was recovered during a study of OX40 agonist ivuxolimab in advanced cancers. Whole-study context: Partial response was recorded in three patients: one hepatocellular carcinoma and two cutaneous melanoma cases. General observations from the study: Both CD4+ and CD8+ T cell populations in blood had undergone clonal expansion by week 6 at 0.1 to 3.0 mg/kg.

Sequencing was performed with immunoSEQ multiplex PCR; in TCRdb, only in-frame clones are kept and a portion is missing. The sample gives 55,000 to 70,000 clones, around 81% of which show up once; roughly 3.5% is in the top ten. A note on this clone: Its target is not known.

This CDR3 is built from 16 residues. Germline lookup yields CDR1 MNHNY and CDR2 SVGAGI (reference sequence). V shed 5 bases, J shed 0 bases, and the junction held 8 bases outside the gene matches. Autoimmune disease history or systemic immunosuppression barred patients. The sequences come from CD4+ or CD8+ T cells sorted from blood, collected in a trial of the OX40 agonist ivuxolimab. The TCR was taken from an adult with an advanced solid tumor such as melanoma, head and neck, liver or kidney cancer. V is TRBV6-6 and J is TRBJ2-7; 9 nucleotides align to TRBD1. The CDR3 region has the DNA TGTGCCAGCAGTAAACGACCGGGACAGGGCTCCTACGAGCAGTACTTC. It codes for CASSKRPGQGSYEQYF.